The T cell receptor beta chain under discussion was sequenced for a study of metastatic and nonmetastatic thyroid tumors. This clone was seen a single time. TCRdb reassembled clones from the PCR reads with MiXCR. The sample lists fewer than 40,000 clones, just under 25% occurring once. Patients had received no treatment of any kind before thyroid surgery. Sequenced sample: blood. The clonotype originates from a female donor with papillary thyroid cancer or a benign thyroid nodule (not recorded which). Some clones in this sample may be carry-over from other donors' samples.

DNA for the CDR3: TGTGCCATCAGTGAGTCGACGCAGGGGACAGGGACAAGCTACGAGCAGTACTTC. Encoded protein: CAISESTQGTGTSYEQYF. The rearrangement uses TRBV10-3 and TRBJ2-7; 9 bases line up with TRBD1. Germline CDR1 and CDR2: ENHRY and SYGVKD. After removal of 0 bases from V and 3 bases from J, the junction contained 12 bases not matched to a gene. The CDR3 has 18 amino acids.